Below are 30 T cell receptor beta chains sequenced from a single sample in a study of radiation and T cells in renal cell carcinoma. The time point: baseline pretreatment blood. As for treatment: 15 Gy SBRT to primary tumor, nephrectomy 4 weeks later. The table came from immunoSEQ multiplex PCR; TCRdb's copy has only in-frame clones and leaves some out. The repertoire holds roughly 120,000 clones, roughly 85% seen once, with 3% in the top ten. The sequencing used blood, collected from a patient whose treatment included radiotherapy and nephrectomy. These receptors were collected from a woman aged 55-75 years with renal cell carcinoma.

The chain uses TRBV9 and TRBJ2-7; no reliable D call. Trimming took 2 bases from V and 0 from J, leaving 9 bases between them. Germline values: CDR1 SGDLS, CDR2 YYNGEE. The CDR3 has 14 residues. The CDR3 sequence is CASSVGADSYEQYF. CDR3 in DNA: TGTGCCAGCAGCGTCGGAGCAGACTCCTACGAGCAGTACTTC.

The chain employs TRBV7-8 and TRBJ2-7, with 7 bases matching TRBD1. After removal of 1 base from V and 3 bases from J, the junction contained 3 bases not matched to a gene. The CDR3 contains 14 residues. Germline V lookup: CDR1 SGHVS, CDR2 FQNEAQ. The CDR3 bases are TGTGCCAGCAGCTTAGTAGGGGGCGACTACGAGCAGTACTTC. Encoded protein: CASSLVGGDYEQYF. The whole variable domain, filled in from reference TRBV7-8 and TRBJ2-7, reads GAGVSQSPRYKVAKRGQDVALRCDPISGHVSLFWYQQALGQGPEFLTYFQNEAQLDKSGLPSDRFFAERPEGSVSTLKIQRTQQEDSAVYLCASSLVGGDYEQYFGPGTRLTVT.

The chain uses TRBV2 and TRBJ1-2; D gene unclear. Trimming left V 5 bases short and J 2 bases short, with 12 bases between. The CDR3 sequence is 14 residues long. Germline loops: CDR1 SNHLY, CDR2 FYNNEI. The CDR3 DNA reads as TGTGCCAGCAGTAGCGAACCGGGGAACTATGGCTACACCTTC. It yields the protein CASSSEPGNYGYTF.

This chain's CDR3 is CASSPPDRGRTEAFF. CDR3 DNA sequence: TGTGCCAGCTCACCACCGGACAGGGGGCGGACTGAAGCTTTCTTT. This chain joins TRBV18 and TRBJ1-1; TRBD1 aligns across 11 bases. The CDR3 consists of 15 residues. Germline values: CDR1 KGHSH, CDR2 LQKENI. The trim removed 0 bases at V and 5 bases at J, leaving 2 bases unmatched.

The chain links TRBV19 to TRBJ2-1; a weak D match, TRBD2 (6 bases). Trimming shortened V by 5 bases and J by 1 base, and 15 bases separated the two germline ends. The V gene's germline CDR1 is LNHDA and CDR2 SQIVND (reference sequence). The CDR3 covers 16 residues. The DNA of the CDR3 is TGTGCCAGTAGTGTGAACCGGGGGTTGTCCTACAATGAGCAGTTCTTC. Translating gives CASSVNRGLSYNEQFF.

The sample holds a few counts of this clone. The chain combines TRBV9 with TRBJ2-7; no clear D gene. Germline V CDR1 and CDR2: SGDLS, YYNGEE. Trimming shortened V by 1 base and J by 7 bases, and 15 bases separated the two germline ends. This CDR3 has 14 residues. The CDR3 nucleotides read TGTGCCAGCAGCGTATCGGCCAGTACATCTGAGCAGTACTTC. It encodes CASSVSASTSEQYF.

The CDR3 is CASSFPGLAGVDYEQYF. As DNA, the CDR3 is TGTGCAAGCTCCTTTCCGGGACTAGCGGGAGTAGACTACGAGCAGTACTTC. V usage is TRBV12-2 and J usage is TRBJ2-7; the table's TRBD2 call for D was not verified on the DNA. TRBV12-2 is a listed pseudogene. The CDR3 loop spans 17 amino acids.

The V call is TRBV19, the J call TRBJ1-2; D possibly corresponds to TRBD1 (5 bases). The CDR3 runs 13 residues. V lost 5 bases to trimming and J lost 8 bases, with 15 bases between them. Per germline, CDR1 LNHDA and CDR2 SQIVND (reference sequence). CDR3 in DNA: TGTGCCAGTAGTCCTGGGGCGGGTCGAGGCTACACCTTC. Encoded protein: CASSPGAGRGYTF.

A single count supports this clone. This sequence joins TRBV6-1 and TRBJ2-1, with TRBD1 identical over 9 bases. The CDR3 is 15 amino acids. Germline lookup yields CDR1 MNHNS and CDR2 SASEGT. Germline trimming cut 2 bases from V and 6 bases from J; bases unmatched to any gene: 5. CDR3 sequence (DNA): TGTGCCAGCAGTGAATCCGGGACAGGGTTCAATGAGCAGTTCTTC. Encoded protein: CASSESGTGFNEQFF.

The chain carries TRBV7-9 and TRBJ1-2, with no clear D. Trimming shortened V by 4 bases and J by 8 bases, and 14 bases separated the two germline ends. From germline, CDR1 is SEHNR and CDR2 FQNEAQ (reference sequence). The CDR3 consists of 13 residues. DNA for the CDR3: TGTGCCAGCAGCTATTCGTTAGCGGGCGGCTACACCTTC. Residues: CASSYSLAGGYTF.

This clone was observed many times. The J gene is TRBJ1-4, the V gene TRBV7-9; tentatively, D is TRBD1 (5 bases). CDR3 size: 16 residues. Per germline, CDR1 SEHNR and CDR2 FQNEAQ (reference sequence). V was shortened by 5 bases and J by 6 bases, with 19 bases between the two germline ends. The CDR3 bases are TGTGCCAGCAGCCGAGGGACGGCCCTTGGGGATGAAAAACTGTTTTTT. Translating it yields CASSRGTALGDEKLFF.

This clone was recorded once. The J gene is TRBJ2-7, the V gene TRBV28; no firm D call. Per the germline V gene, CDR1 is MDHEN and CDR2 is SYDVKM. V was cut by 6 bases and J by 0 bases, with 9 bases left in between. This CDR3 contains 13 residues. CDR3 region: CASSPGSSYEQYF. DNA for the CDR3: TGTGCCAGCAGCCCTGGGTCCTCCTACGAGCAGTACTTC.

This chain connects TRBV5-6 to TRBJ2-2, with 13 nucleotides matching TRBD2. Germline assignment: CDR1 SGHDT and CDR2 YYEEEE. J was trimmed by 4 bases and V by 0 bases; bases with no gene match: 0. The CDR3 runs to 16 residues. The DNA for the CDR3 is TGTGCCAGCAGCTTGGGACTAGCGGGAGGCACCGGGGAGCTGTTTTTT. It encodes CASSLGLAGGTGELFF.

The J gene is TRBJ2-1, the V gene TRBV5-4, with 7 bases that match TRBD1. From germline, CDR1 is SGHNT and CDR2 YYREEE (reference sequence). The CDR3 sequence is 16 residues long. The trim removed 4 bases at V and 4 bases at J, leaving 11 bases unmatched. The CDR3 nucleotides are TGTGCCAGCAGCACCGGGACAGATTCTTTTTACAATGAGCAGTTCTTC. Protein: CASSTGTDSFYNEQFF.

The CDR3: CATSIDPTHGDTQYF. CDR3 bases: TGTGCCACCAGCATAGACCCCACACACGGAGATACGCAGTATTTT. This sequence joins TRBV15 and TRBJ2-3; D is unresolved. The CDR3 runs 15 residues. With 4 bases removed from V and 5 bases from J, the gap between germline ends came to 16 bases. CDR1 and CDR2 (germline): LNHNV, YYDKDF (reference sequence).

The J gene is TRBJ1-2, the V gene TRBV6-5; D remains ambiguous. The CDR3 runs 10 residues. V was cut by 10 bases and J by 3 bases, with 6 bases left in between. The germline gives CDR1 MNHEY, CDR2 SVGAGI. The CDR3 coding sequence is TGTGCCACCGGGGACTATGGCTACACCTTC. Amino acids: CATGDYGYTF.

This sequence joins TRBV5-1 and TRBJ2-3; D unclear. CDR3 length: 16 amino acids. CDR1 is SGHRS, CDR2 YFSETQ, per germline. Deletions cut 0 bases from V and 0 bases from J, with 11 bases between. The CDR3 DNA is TGCGCCAGCAGCTTGGGGCAGCCCACTAGCACAGATACGCAGTATTTT. This translates into CASSLGQPTSTDTQYF.

The rearrangement uses TRBV19 and TRBJ2-2; D is perhaps TRBD1 (7 bases). Germline V lookup: CDR1 LNHDA, CDR2 SQIVND (reference sequence). V was trimmed by 6 bases and J by 7 bases, leaving 12 bases between them. The CDR3 extends over 13 amino acids. CDR3 protein: CASRAGGGGELFF. The CDR3 region has the DNA TGTGCCAGTAGGGCAGGGGGAGGCGGGGAGCTGTTTTTT.

This sequence joins TRBV6-6 and TRBJ2-7; D may be TRBD1 (7 bases). This CDR3 spans 14 amino acids. V gave up 5 bases and J gave up 6 bases, with 17 bases separating them. CDR1 and CDR2 from the germline V gene are MNHNY and SVGAGI (reference sequence). The CDR3 DNA sequence: TGTGCCAGCAGTCGCGGGACAGCCGTCCGCGAGCAGTACTTC. The encoded protein is CASSRGTAVREQYF.

The DNA of the CDR3 is TGTGCCAGCAGCTTACAAGCGGGAGGGGTTAGCACAGATACGCAGTATTTT. Its translation is CASSLQAGGVSTDTQYF. V and J are TRBV7-2 and TRBJ2-3; TRBD2 agrees at 10 bases. The CDR3 contains 17 residues. Germline CDR1 reads SGHTA; CDR2 reads FQGNSA. The J segment lost 0 bases and the V segment lost 2 bases, leaving 5 bases of the junction unmatched.

The V call is TRBV4-1, the J call TRBJ2-1, with D possibly matching TRBD1 (6 bases). V gave up 7 bases and J gave up 4 bases, with 14 bases separating them. The length of the CDR3 is 14 residues. Germline CDR1 is MGHRA and CDR2 is YSYEKL. CDR3 DNA: TGCGCCAGCAAGGGAACAGGGACATACAATGAGCAGTTCTTC. This translates into CASKGTGTYNEQFF.

The chain joins TRBV29-1 to TRBJ1-1, with D possibly TRBD1 on 6 matching bases. This CDR3 spans 14 amino acids. Germline CDR1 is SQVTM and CDR2 is ANQGSEA. The V and J ends lost 4 bases and 1 base respectively, with 13 bases between them. In nucleotides, the CDR3 is TGCAGCGTTGTTAGGGGGGCGCGGAACACTGAAGCTTTCTTT. This gives the protein CSVVRGARNTEAFF. The full variable domain, its missing parts supplied by reference TRBV29-1 and TRBJ1-1, is SAVISQKPSRDICQRGTSLTIQCQVDSQVTMMFWYRQQPGQSLTLIATANQGSEATYESGFVIDKFPISRPNLTFSTLTVSNMSPEDSSIYLCSVVRGARNTEAFFGQGTRLTVV.

This chain connects TRBV6-5 to TRBJ2-1, with D perhaps TRBD1 (6 bases). This CDR3 contains 15 residues. Germline CDR1 is MNHEY and CDR2 is SVGAGI. V lost 6 bases to trimming and J lost 0 bases, with 12 bases between them. CDR3 loop: CASSPGQSSYNEQFF. The CDR3 DNA sequence: TGTGCCAGCAGCCCGGGACAAAGCTCCTACAATGAGCAGTTCTTC.

V usage is TRBV6-1 and J usage is TRBJ2-5, with TRBD2 matching 7 bases. The V and J ends lost 0 bases and 2 bases, in that order; junction bases with no gene match: 12. Germline V lookup: CDR1 MNHNS, CDR2 SASEGT. This CDR3 spans 18 amino acids. CDR3 amino acids: CASSEARAFWGGQETQYF. DNA of the CDR3: TGTGCCAGCAGTGAAGCGCGAGCCTTTTGGGGGGGGCAAGAGACCCAGTACTTC.

The sample holds one count of this clone. The chain couples TRBV19 to TRBJ1-1, with D perhaps TRBD1 (6 bases). Germline CDR1 and CDR2: LNHDA and SQIVND (reference sequence). V gave up 2 bases and J gave up 6 bases, with 13 bases separating them. CDR3 size: 14 residues. Here the CDR3 DNA reads TGTGCCAGTAGTATAACAGGGAACCAAGCTGAAGCTTTCTTT. This sequence encodes CASSITGNQAEAFF.

The chain carries TRBV2 and TRBJ1-2; the D is unclear. The CDR3 extends over 15 amino acids. The germline gives CDR1 SNHLY, CDR2 FYNNEI. V lost 6 bases to trimming and J lost 2 bases, with 16 bases between them. DNA of the CDR3: TGTGCCAGCAGCGGAGTCGGTGGGGTCAACTATGGCTACACCTTC. Translating it yields CASSGVGGVNYGYTF.

This chain connects TRBV10-3 to TRBJ1-1; possible D gene TRBD1, 6 bases. In germline, CDR1 is ENHRY, CDR2 SYGVKD. With 10 bases removed from V and 8 bases from J, the gap between germline ends came to 11 bases. The CDR3 sequence is 10 residues long. The chain's CDR3 is CATDRPEAFF. The CDR3 coding sequence is TGTGCCACCGACAGGCCAGAAGCTTTCTTT.

This chain uses TRBV6-5 with TRBJ2-5; 9 bases fit TRBD1. Germline trimming cut 0 bases from V and 5 bases from J; bases unmatched to any gene: 7. The germline CDR1 and CDR2 sequences are MNHEY and SVGAGI. This CDR3 is 16 amino acids long. CDR3: CASSYSRRGTGETQYF. CDR3 in DNA: TGTGCCAGCAGTTACTCGAGAAGAGGGACAGGGGAGACCCAGTACTTC.

The chain combines TRBV6-5 with TRBJ2-2; D not certain. CDR3 length: 11 amino acids. The V and J ends lost 7 bases and 15 bases respectively, with 15 bases between them. Germline lookup yields CDR1 MNHEY and CDR2 SVGAGI. In nucleotides, the CDR3 is TGTGCCAGCATTAACGCGAAAAGGGTGTTTTTT. Its translation: CASINAKRVFF.

This chain links TRBV25-1 with TRBJ2-7; D is unclear. The V gene lost 4 bases and the J gene lost 3 bases, with 4 bases spanning the gap. The V gene's germline CDR1 is MGHDK and CDR2 SYGVNS. The CDR3 is made up of 11 amino acids. DNA of the CDR3: TGTGCCAGCAGTGGCGGCTACGAGCAGTACTTC. It yields the protein CASSGGYEQYF.